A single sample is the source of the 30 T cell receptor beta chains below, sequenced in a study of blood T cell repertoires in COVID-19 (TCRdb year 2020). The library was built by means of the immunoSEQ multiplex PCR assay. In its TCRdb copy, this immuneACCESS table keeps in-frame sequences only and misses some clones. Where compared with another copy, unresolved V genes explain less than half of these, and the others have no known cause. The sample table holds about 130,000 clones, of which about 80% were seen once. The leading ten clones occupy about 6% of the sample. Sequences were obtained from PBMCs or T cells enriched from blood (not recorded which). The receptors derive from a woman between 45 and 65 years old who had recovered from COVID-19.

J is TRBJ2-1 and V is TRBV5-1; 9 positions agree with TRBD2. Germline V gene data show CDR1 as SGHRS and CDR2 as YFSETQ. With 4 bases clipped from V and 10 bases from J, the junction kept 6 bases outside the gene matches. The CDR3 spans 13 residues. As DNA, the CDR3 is TGCGCCAGCAGCGGGGGACTAGCCGAAGAGCAGTTCTTC. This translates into CASSGGLAEEQFF.

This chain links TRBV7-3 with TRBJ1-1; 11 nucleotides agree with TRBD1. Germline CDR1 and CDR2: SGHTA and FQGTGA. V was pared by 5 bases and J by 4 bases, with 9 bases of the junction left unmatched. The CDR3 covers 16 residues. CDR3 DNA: TGTGCCAGCAGCCCCGGGACAGGGGGTGGGGTCACTGAAGCTTTCTTT. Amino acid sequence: CASSPGTGGGVTEAFF.

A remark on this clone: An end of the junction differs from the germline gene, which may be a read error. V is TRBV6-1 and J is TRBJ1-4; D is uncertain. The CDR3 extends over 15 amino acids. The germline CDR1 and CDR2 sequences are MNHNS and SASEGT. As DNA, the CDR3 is TGTGCCAGCAATGAAGGGTACGGTCGGGATGAAAAACTGTTTTTT. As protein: CASNEGYGRDEKLFF.

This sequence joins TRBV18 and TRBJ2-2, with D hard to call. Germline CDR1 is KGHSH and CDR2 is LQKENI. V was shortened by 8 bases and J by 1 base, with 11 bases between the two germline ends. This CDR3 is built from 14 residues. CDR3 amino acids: CASVGRQNTGELFF. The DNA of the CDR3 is TGTGCCAGCGTGGGCCGGCAGAACACCGGGGAGCTGTTTTTT. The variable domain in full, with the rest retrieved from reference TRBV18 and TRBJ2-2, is NAGVMQNPRHLVRRRGQEARLRCSPMKGHSHVYWYRQLPEEGLKFMVYLQKENIIDESGMPKERFSAEFPKEGPSILRIQQVVRGDSAAYFCASVGRQNTGELFFGEGSRLTVL.

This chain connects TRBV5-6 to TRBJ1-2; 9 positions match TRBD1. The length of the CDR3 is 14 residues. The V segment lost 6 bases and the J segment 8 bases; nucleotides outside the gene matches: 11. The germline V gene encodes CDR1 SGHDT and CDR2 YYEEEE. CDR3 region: CASTYRGTGRGYTF. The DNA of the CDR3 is TGTGCCAGCACCTATCGGGGGACAGGGAGGGGCTACACCTTC.

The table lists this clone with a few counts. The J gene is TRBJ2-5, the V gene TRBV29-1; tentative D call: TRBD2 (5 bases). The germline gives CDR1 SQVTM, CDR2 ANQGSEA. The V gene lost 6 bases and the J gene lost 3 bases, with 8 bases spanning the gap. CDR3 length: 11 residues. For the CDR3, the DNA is TGCAGCGTAGAGGGAAAAGAGACCCAGTACTTC. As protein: CSVEGKETQYF.

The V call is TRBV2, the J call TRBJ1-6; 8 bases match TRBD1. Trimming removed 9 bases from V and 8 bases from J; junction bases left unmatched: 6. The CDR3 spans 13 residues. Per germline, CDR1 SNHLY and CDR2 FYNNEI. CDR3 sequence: CASLDREYSPLHF. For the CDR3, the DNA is TGTGCCAGTTTGGACAGGGAATATTCACCCCTCCACTTT.

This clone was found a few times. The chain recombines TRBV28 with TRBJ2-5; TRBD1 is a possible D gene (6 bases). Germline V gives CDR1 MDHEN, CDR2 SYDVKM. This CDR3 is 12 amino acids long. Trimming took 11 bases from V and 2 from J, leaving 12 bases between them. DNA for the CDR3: TGTGCCGCAGGGGAGCTACAAGAGACCCAGTACTTC. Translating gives CAAGELQETQYF. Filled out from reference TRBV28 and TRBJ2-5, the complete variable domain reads DVKVTQSSRYLVKRTGEKVFLECVQDMDHENMFWYRQDPGLGLRLIYFSYDVKMKEKGDIPEGYSVSREKKERFSLILESASTNQTSMYLCAAGELQETQYFGPGTRLLVL.

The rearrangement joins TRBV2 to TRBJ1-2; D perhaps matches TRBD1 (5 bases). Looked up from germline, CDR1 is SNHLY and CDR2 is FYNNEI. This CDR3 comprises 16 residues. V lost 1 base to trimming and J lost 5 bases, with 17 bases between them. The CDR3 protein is CASSEEGNRRKYGYTF. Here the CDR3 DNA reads TGTGCCAGCAGTGAAGAAGGAAACAGGCGTAAATATGGCTACACCTTC.

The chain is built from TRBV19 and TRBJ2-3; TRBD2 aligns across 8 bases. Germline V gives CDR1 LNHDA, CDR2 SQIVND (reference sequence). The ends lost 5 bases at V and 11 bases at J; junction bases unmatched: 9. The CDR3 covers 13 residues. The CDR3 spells CASSGSGGQGQYF. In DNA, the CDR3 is TGTGCCAGTAGTGGGAGCGGGGGCCAGGGGCAGTATTTT.

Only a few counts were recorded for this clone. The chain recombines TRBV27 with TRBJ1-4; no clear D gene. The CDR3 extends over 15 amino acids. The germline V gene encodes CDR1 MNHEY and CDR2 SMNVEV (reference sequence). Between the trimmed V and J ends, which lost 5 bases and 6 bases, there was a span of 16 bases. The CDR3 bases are TGTGCCAGCAGTCCAGACATGGGAGGCCATGAAAAACTGTTTTTT. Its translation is CASSPDMGGHEKLFF.

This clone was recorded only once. The DNA for the CDR3 is TGTGCCAGTAGTGTTTCCTCTCAGGTGCTTGACACTGAAGCTTTCTTT. Protein: CASSVSSQVLDTEAFF. The chain couples TRBV19 to TRBJ1-1; D gene ambiguous. Germline CDR1 and CDR2: LNHDA and SQIVND (reference sequence). The V end lost 5 bases, the J end lost 3 bases, and 19 bases lay between the germline ends. The CDR3 totals 16 residues.

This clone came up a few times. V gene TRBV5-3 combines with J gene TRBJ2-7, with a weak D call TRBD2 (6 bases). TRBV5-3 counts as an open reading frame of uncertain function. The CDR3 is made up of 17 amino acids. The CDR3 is CARSLGGLSRGGYEQYV. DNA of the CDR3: TGTGCCAGAAGTTTGGGCGGACTGAGCCGGGGAGGCTACGAGCAGTACGTC.

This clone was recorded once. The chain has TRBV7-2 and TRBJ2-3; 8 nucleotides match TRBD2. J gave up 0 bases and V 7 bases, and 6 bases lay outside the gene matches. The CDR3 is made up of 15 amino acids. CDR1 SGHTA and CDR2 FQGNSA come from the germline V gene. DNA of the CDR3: TGTGCCAGCACTCGGGGGGGGCGCAGCACAGATACGCAGTATTTT. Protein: CASTRGGRSTDTQYF.

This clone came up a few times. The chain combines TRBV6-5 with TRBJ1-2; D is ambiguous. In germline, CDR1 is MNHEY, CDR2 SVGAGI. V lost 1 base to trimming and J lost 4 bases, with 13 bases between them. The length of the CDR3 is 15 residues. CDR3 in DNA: TGTGCCAGCAGTTACTATGCTCTAGACGGCTATGGCTACACCTTC. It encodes CASSYYALDGYGYTF.

CDR3 in amino acids: CASSRGYDEKLFF. In nucleotides, the CDR3 is TGTGCCAGCTCACGGGGCTATGATGAAAAACTGTTTTTT. The rearrangement links TRBV18 to TRBJ1-4; the D gene is possibly TRBD1 (5 bases). In germline, CDR1 is KGHSH, CDR2 LQKENI. V was cut by 4 bases and J by 6 bases, with 9 bases left in between. This CDR3 region has 13 residues.

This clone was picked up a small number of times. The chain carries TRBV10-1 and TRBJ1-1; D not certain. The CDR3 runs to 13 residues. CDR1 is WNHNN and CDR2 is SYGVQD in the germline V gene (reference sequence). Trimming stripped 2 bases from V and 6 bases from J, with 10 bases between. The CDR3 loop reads CASSETRLSEAFF. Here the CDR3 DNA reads TGCGCCAGCAGTGAGACCCGACTGTCTGAAGCTTTCTTT.

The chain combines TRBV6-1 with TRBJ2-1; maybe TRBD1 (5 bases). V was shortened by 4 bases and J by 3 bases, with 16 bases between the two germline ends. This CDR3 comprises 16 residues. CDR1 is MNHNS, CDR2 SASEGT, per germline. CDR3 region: CASSGGVQDNYNEQFF. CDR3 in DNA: TGTGCCAGCAGTGGGGGTGTCCAGGACAACTACAATGAGCAGTTCTTC.

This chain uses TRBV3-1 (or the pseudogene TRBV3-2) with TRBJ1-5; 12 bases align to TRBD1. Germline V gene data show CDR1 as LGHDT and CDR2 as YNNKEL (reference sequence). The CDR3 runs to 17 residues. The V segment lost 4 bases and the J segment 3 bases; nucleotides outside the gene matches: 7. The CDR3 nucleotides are TGTGCCAGCAGCCGGTCCGGGACAGGGGGCTTCAATCAGCCCCAGCATTTT. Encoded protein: CASSRSGTGGFNQPQHF.

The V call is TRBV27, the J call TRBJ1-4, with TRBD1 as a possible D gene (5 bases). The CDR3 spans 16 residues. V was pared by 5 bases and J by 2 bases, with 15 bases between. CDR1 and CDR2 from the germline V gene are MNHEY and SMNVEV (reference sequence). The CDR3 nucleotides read TGTGCCAGCAGTCCCAGAGGGACTCCGACTAATGAAAAACTGTTTTTT. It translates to CASSPRGTPTNEKLFF. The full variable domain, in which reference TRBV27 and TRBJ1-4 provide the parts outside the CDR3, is EAQVTQNPRYLITVTGKKLTVTCSQNMNHEYMSWYRQDPGLGLRQIYYSMNVEVTDKGDVPEGYKVSRKEKRNFPLILESPSPNQTSLYFCASSPRGTPTNEKLFFGSGTQLSVL.

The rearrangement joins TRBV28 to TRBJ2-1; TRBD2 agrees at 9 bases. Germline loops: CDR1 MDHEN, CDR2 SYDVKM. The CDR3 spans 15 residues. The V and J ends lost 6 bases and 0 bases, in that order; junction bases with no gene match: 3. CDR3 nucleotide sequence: TGTGCCAGCAGGAGCGGGGGGAGCTCCTACAATGAGCAGTTCTTC. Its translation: CASRSGGSSYNEQFF.

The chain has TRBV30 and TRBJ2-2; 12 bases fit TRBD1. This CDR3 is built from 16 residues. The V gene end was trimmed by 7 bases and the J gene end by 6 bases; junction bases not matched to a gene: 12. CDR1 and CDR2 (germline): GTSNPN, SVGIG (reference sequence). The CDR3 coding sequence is TGTGCCTACCGAAAAAGGGGACAGGGGGCTTCCGGGGAGCTGTTTTTT. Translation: CAYRKRGQGASGELFF.

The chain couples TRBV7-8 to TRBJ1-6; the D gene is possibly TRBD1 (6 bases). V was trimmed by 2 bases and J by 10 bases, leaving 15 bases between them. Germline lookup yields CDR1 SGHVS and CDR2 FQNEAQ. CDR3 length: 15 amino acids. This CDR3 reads CASSLRSGGLSPLHF. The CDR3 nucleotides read TGTGCCAGCAGCTTAAGGTCGGGGGGCTTATCACCCCTCCACTTT.

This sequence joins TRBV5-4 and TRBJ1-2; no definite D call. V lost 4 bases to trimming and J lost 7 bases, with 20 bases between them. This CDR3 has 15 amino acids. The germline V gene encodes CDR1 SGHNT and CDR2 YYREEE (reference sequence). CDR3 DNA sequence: TGTGCCAGCAGCCGGGGATCGCCGGGTGCGGCTGGCTACACCTTC. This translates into CASSRGSPGAAGYTF.

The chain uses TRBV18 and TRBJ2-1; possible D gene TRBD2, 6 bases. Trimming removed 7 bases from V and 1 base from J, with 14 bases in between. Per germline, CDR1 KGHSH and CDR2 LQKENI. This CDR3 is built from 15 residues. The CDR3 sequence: CASFPGLGSYNEQFF. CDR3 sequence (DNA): TGTGCCAGCTTCCCGGGACTCGGGTCCTACAATGAGCAGTTCTTC.

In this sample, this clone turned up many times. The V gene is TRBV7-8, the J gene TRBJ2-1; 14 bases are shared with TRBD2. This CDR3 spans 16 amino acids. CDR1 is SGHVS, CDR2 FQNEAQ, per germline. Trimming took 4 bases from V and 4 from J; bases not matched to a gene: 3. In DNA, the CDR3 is TGTGCCAGCAGCTCCGGACTAGCGGGGGGATACAATGAGCAGTTCTTC. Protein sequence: CASSSGLAGGYNEQFF.

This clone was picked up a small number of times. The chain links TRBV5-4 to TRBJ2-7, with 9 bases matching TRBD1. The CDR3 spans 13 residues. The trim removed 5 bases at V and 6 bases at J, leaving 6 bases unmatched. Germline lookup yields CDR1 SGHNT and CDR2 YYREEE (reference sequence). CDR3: CASRRQGVGEQYF. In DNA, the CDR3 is TGTGCCAGCAGGAGACAGGGGGTGGGCGAGCAGTACTTC.

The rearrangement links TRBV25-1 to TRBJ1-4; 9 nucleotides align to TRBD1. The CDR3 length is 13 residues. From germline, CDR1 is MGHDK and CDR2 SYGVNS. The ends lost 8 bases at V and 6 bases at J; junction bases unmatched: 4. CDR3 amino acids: CASGDREDEKLFF. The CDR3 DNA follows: TGTGCCAGCGGGGACAGGGAAGATGAAAAACTGTTTTTT.

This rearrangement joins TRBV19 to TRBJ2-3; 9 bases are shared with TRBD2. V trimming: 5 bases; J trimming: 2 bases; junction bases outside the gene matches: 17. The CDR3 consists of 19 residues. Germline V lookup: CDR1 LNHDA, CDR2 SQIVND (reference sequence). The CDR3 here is CASSPPFLQAGGNTDTQYF. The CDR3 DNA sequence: TGTGCCAGTAGTCCACCCTTCCTCCAAGCGGGGGGTAACACAGATACGCAGTATTTT.

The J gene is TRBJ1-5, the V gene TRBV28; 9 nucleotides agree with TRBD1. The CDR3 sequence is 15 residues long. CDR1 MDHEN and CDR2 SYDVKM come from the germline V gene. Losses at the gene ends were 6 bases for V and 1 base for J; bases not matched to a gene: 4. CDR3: CASSLGQGSNQPQHF. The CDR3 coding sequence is TGTGCCAGCAGCTTAGGACAGGGGAGCAATCAGCCCCAGCATTTT.